This entry features one T cell receptor (beta chain) sequence. Its antigen remains unidentified. Per-base quality was not reported, and no clone a single base away is much larger than it. The CDR3, from cysteine to valine, totals 13 residues. Of all the DNA, just the CDR3 is kept, 39 bases in frame from base 1. From a lookup of the germline V gene, CDR1 and CDR2 are SGHAT and FQNNGV. V drops 5 bases and J drops 6 bases, leaving 14 bases in between. These data come from a study of blood T cell repertoires in COVID-19 (dated by TCRdb to the early 2020s). For the wider study: Samples covering the acute and convalescent phases of COVID-19 were provided by collaborators in the United States, Italy and Spain. Deeply sampled blood TCRbeta repertoires from subjects exposed to, actively infected with, or recovered from COVID-19 were included in the dataset. The repertoires were released in a freely available public database intended as a resource for research on the immune response to SARS-CoV-2. Samples came from the ongoing ImmuneRACE study (first 160 participants) plus 1,254 subjects from 6 global collaborators. The prospective study material was composed of cDNA or gDNA derived from T cells, B-cell-depleted T cells, or PBMCs. HLA class I and class II types, where available, came from metadata supplied by the sample provider rather than from assay-based typing. Sample metadata almost always included a de-identified subject ID, COVID-19 status, age in years and sex. Results the study describes overall, beyond this receptor: Clinical and demographic metadata were provided uncurated, with the amount varying by source and participant.

The immunoSEQ Assay, a bias-controlled multiplex PCR, was used to amplify TCRbeta CDR3 regions from genomic DNA. On the authors' methods: The number of nucleated cells in each sample was estimated by amplification of reference gene primers within the assay. To quantify the absolute abundance of each unique TCRbeta CDR3 rearrangement, sequence reads were collapsed and filtered. For each sample, productive Simpson clonality was calculated as the square root of Simpson's diversity index across productive rearrangements. Held by TCRdb, this immuneACCESS table contains in-frame sequences only and omits some clones. Under half of the omission traces to an unresolved V gene where checked; the cause of the rest is unknown. V, J and clone size are taken as reported in that table, and D and trimming were inferred from the DNA itself. The table for this sample lists over 55,000 clones; about 86% of them were counted only once. The ten largest make up about 9.1% of the sample.

At one collaborating source in Seattle, patients were enrolled during active infection and were followed longitudinally through the course of disease. Collaborating institutions collected whole blood in K2EDTA tubes following their own protocols. Collaborator samples were shipped for TCRbeta analysis as frozen whole blood, isolated PBMCs, or DNA extracted from either sample type. The chain employs TRBV11-2 and TRBJ2-7; a tentative D call is TRBD2 (6 bases match). The sequence derives from a man aged 80 or over with COVID-19, enrolled during active disease. Material for sequencing was peripheral blood. The CDR3 region has the sequence CASSPGIAAEQYV. The nucleotides are TGTGCCAGCAGCCCTGGAATAGCGGCCGAGCAGTACGTC.